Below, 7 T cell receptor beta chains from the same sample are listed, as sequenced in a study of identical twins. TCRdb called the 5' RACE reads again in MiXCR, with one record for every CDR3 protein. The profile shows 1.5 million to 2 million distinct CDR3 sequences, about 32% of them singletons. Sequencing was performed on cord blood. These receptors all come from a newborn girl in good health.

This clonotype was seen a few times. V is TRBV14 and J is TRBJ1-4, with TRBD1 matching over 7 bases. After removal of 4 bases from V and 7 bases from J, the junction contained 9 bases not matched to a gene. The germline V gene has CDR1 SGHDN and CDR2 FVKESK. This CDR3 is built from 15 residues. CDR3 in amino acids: CASSPHRGVGEKLFF. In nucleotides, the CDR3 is TGTGCCAGCAGCCCCCACAGGGGCGTCGGTGAAAAACTGTTTTTT.

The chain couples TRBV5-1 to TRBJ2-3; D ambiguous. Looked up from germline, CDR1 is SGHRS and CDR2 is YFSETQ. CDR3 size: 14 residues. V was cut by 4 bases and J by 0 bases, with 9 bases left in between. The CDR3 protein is CASSKGGSTDTQYF. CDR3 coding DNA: TGCGCCAGCAGCAAGGGTGGGAGCACAGATACGCAGTATTTT.

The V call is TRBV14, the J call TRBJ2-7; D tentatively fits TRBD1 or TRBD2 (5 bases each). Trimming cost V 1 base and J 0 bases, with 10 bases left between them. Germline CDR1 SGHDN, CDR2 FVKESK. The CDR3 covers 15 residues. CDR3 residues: CASSQGVGGSYEQYF. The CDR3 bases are TGTGCCAGCAGCCAAGGGGTTGGGGGCTCCTACGAGCAGTACTTC.

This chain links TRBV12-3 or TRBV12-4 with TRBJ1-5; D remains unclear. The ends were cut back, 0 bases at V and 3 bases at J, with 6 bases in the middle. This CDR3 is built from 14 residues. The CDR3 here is CASSLAVDNQPQHF. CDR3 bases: TGTGCCAGCAGTTTAGCGGTAGACAATCAGCCCCAGCATTTT.

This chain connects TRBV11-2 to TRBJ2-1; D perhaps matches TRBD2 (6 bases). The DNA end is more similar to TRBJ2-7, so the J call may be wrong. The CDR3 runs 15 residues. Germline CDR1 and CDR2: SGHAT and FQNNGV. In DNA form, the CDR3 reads TGTGCCAGTAGACCAGCGGGCCCTGCGTACAATGAGCAGTACTTC. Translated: CASRPAGPAYNEQYF.

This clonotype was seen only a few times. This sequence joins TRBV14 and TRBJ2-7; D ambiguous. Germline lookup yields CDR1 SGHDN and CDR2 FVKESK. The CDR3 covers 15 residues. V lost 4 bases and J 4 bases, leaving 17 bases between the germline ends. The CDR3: CASSRNSLTRYEQYF. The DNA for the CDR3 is TGTGCCAGCAGCCGTAATAGCCTTACAAGATACGAGCAGTACTTC.

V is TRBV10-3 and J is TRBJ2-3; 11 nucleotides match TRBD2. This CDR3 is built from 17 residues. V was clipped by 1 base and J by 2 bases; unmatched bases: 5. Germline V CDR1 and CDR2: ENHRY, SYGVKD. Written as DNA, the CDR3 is TGTGCCATCAGTGAGTTGGGGACTAGCGGATTCACAGATACGCAGTATTTT. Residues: CAISELGTSGFTDTQYF.